The clone carrying this TCR beta chain was seen a handful of times. Its antigen remains unknown. These data come from a study of T cells after yellow fever vaccination. Deletions cut 2 bases from V and 8 bases from J, with 10 bases between. Germline assignment: CDR1 KGHSH and CDR2 LQKENI. The CDR3 is 13 residues long. General study points: Post-booster repertoires contained most primary-vaccination clones again (almost 97% CD4, around 88% CD8). CD4 and CD8 compartments shared a small share of clonotypes, likely from convergent recombination.

By 5'RACE template switching, TCR cDNA was produced, with a universal primer site and UMIs added in the process. A single record per CDR3 protein comes from TCRdb applying MiXCR to the 5' RACE reads. The sample records approximately 610,000 distinct CDR3 sequences, roughly a sixth being singletons. This TCR came from a man between 18 and 35 years old who received the YFV17D yellow fever vaccine. This sample comprised PBMCs, obtained more than 4 days after the first yellow fever vaccination. The chain uses TRBV18 and TRBJ2-1, with no clear D. CDR3 protein: CASSPWSDHEQFF. CDR3 in DNA: TGTGCCAGCTCACCATGGTCAGATCATGAGCAGTTCTTC.